The subject of this entry is one T cell receptor (beta chain). In the original processing: Cell counts per sample came from amplifying reference gene primers. TCRdb keeps only in-frame clones here, not all; method: immunoSEQ multiplex PCR. The D gene and trimming were derived from the DNA, and the V and J assignments and clone size from that table. There are a few hundred thousand clones in the sample; 75% to 90% occur only once, and less than 3% lies in the top ten. The record originates from a study of blood T cell repertoires in COVID-19. Study information: Collection of acute and convalescent COVID-19 samples took place in the United States, Italy and Spain. PBMCs, B-cell-depleted T cells, or T cells provided the cDNA or gDNA that made up the material.

The receptor was derived from a woman between 25 and 40 years old with active or convalescent COVID-19. What was sequenced was peripheral blood.

The CDR3 loop is CASSMDGGYGYTF. The CDR3 DNA follows: TGTGCCAGCAGCATGGACGGAGGCTATGGCTACACCTTC. V usage is TRBV5-4 and J usage is TRBJ1-2; D not certain. The V end was cut by 4 bases, the J end by 4 bases, with 11 bases between. Germline V gives CDR1 SGHNT, CDR2 YYREEE (reference sequence). This CDR3 comprises 13 residues.